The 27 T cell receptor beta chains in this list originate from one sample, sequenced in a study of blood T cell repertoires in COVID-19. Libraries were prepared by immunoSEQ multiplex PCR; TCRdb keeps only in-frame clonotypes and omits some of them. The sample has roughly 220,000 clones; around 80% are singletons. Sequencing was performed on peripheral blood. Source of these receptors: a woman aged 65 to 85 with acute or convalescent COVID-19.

The CDR3 is CAWSAKFGLAGRDEQFF. The CDR3 DNA reads as TGTGCCTGGAGTGCGAAATTCGGACTAGCGGGAAGGGATGAGCAGTTCTTC. The rearrangement links TRBV30 to TRBJ2-1, with TRBD2 matching over 12 bases. CDR1 is GTSNPN and CDR2 is SVGIG in the germline V gene (reference sequence). V shed 1 base, J shed 8 bases, and the junction held 12 bases outside the gene matches. The CDR3 loop spans 17 amino acids.

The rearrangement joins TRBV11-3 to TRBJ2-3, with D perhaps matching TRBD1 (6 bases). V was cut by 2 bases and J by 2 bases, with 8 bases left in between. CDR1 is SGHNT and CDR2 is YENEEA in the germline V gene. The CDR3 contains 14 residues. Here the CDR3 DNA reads TGTGCCAGCAGCTTATCAGGGGACACAGATACGCAGTATTTT. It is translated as CASSLSGDTDTQYF.

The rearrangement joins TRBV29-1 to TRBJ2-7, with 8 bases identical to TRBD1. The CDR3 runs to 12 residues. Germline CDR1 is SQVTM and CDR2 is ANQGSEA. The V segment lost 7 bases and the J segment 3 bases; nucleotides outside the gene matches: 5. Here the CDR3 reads CSAGGRGYEQYF. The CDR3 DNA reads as TGCAGCGCAGGGGGCAGGGGCTACGAGCAGTACTTC.

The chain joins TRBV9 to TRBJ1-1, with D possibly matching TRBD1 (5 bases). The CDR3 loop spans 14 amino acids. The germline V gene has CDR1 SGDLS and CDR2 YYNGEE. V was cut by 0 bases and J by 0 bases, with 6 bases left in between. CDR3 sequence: CASSVVTVNTEAFF. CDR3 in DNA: TGTGCCAGCAGCGTAGTGACAGTGAACACTGAAGCTTTCTTT.

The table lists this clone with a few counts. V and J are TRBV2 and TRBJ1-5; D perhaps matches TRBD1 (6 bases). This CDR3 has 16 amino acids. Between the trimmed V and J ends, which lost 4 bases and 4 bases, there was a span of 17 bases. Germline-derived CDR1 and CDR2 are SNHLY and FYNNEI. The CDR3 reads CASSAQYGGANQPQHF. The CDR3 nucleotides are TGTGCCAGCAGTGCCCAATACGGGGGGGCTAATCAGCCCCAGCATTTT.

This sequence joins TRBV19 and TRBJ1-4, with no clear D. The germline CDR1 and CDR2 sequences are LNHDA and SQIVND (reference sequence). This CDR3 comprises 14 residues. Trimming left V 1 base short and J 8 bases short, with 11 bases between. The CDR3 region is CASSIAGIGEKLFF. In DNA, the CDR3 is TGTGCCAGTAGTATAGCCGGGATAGGGGAAAAACTGTTTTTT. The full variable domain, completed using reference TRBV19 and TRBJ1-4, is DGGITQSPKYLFRKEGQNVTLSCEQNLNHDAMYWYRQDPGQGLRLIYYSQIVNDFQKGDIAEGYSVSREKKESFPLTVTSAQKNPTAFYLCASSIAGIGEKLFFGSGTQLSVL.

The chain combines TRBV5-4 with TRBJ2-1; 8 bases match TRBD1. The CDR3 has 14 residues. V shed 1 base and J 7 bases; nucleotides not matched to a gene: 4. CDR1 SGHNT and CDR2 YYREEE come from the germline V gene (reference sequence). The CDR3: CASSLRTGSNEQFF. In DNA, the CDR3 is TGTGCCAGCAGCTTGAGGACAGGGTCAAATGAGCAGTTCTTC.

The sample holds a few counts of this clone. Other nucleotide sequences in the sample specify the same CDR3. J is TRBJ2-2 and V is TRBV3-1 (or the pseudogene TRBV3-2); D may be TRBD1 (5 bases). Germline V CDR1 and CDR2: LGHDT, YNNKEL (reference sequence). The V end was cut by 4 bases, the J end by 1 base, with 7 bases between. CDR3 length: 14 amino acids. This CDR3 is CASSLQGNTGELFF. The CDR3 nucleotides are TGTGCCAGCAGCCTTCAGGGGAACACCGGGGAGCTGTTTTTT.

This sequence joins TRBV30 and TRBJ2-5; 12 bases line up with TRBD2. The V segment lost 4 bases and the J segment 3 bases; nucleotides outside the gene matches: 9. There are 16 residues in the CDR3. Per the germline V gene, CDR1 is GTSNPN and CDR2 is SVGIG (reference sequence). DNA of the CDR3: TGTGCCTGGACGACTAGCGGGAGTCCCCTCAAAGAGACCCAGTACTTC. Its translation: CAWTTSGSPLKETQYF.

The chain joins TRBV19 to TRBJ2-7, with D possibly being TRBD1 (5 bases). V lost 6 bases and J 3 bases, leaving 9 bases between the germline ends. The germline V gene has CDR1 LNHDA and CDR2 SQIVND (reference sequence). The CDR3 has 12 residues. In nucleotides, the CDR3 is TGTGCCAGTAGGCGAACAGGCTACGAGCAGTACTTC. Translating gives CASRRTGYEQYF.

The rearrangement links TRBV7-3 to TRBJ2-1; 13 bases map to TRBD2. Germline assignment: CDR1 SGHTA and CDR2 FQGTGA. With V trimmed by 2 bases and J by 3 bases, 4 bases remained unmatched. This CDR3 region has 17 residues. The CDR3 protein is CASSLFGTSGNYNEQFF. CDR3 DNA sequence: TGTGCCAGCAGCTTATTTGGGACTAGCGGGAACTACAATGAGCAGTTCTTC.

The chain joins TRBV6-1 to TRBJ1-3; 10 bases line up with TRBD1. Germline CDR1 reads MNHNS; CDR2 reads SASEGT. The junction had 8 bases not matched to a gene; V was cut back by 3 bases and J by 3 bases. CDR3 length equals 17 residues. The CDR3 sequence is CASSEGQGRLGGNTIYF. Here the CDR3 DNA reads TGTGCCAGCAGTGAGGGACAGGGGAGGCTAGGTGGAAACACCATATATTTT.

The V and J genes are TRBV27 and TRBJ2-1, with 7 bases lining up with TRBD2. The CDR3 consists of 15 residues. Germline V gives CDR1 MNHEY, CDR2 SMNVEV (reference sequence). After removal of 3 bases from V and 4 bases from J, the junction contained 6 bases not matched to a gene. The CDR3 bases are TGTGCCAGCAGTTTTTCTAGCGGACCTTACAATGAGCAGTTCTTC. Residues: CASSFSSGPYNEQFF.

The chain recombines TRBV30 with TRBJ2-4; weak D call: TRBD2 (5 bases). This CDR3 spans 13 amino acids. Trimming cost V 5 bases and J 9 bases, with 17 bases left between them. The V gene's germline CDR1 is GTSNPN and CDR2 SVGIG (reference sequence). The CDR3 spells CAWSSSPHGIQYF. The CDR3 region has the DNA TGTGCCTGGTCATCTAGCCCCCATGGCATTCAGTACTTC.

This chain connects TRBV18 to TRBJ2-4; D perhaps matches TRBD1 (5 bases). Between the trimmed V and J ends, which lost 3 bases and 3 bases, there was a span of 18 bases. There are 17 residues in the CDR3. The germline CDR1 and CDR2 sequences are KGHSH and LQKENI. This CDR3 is CASSPSTSGWGKNIQYF. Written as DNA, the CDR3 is TGTGCCAGCTCACCCAGTACCTCAGGGTGGGGCAAAAACATTCAGTACTTC.

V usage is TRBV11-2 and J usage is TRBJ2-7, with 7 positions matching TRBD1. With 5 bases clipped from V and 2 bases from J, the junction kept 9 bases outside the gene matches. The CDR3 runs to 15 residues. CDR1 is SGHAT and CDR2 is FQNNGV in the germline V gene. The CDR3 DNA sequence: TGTGCCAGCAGCCGCCCCCCCGGGACAGCCTACGAGCAGTACTTC. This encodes CASSRPPGTAYEQYF.

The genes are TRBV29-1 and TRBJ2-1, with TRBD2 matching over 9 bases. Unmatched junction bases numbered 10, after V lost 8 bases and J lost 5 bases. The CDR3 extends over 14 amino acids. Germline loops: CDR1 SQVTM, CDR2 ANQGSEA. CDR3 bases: TGCAGCACCGCGGGACTAGCTTCCAACAATGAGCAGTTCTTC. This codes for CSTAGLASNNEQFF.

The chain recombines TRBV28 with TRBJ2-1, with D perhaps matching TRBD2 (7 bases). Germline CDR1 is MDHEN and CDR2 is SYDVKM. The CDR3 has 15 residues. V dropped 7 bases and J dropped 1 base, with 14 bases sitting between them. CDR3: CASTQGGGSYNEQFF. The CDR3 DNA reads TGTGCCAGCACCCAAGGGGGGGGGTCCTACAATGAGCAGTTCTTC.

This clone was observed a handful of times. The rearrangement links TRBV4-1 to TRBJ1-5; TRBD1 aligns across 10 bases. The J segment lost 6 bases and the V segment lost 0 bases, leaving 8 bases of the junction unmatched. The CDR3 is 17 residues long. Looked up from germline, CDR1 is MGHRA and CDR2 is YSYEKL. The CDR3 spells CASSQDQGQGFSQPQHF. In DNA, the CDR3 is TGCGCCAGCAGCCAAGATCAGGGACAGGGGTTTAGTCAGCCCCAGCATTTT.

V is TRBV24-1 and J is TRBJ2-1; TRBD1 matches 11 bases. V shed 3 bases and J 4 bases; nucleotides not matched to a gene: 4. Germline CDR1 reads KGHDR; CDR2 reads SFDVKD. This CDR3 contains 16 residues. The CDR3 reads CATSDPGQGVYNEQFF. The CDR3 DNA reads TGTGCCACCAGTGATCCGGGACAGGGGGTTTACAATGAGCAGTTCTTC.

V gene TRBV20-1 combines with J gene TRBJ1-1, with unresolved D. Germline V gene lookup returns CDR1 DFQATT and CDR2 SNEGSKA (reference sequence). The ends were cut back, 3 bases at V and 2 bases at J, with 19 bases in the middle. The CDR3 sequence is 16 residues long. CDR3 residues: CSASTLIEGINTEAFF. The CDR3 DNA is TGCAGTGCTAGTACCTTGATTGAGGGAATTAACACTGAAGCTTTCTTT.

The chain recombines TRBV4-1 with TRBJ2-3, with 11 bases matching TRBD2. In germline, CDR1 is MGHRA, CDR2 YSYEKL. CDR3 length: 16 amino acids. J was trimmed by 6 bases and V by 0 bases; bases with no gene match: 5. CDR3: CASSQDSGRAYDTQYF. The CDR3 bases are TGCGCCAGCAGCCAAGATAGCGGGAGGGCCTATGATACGCAGTATTTT.

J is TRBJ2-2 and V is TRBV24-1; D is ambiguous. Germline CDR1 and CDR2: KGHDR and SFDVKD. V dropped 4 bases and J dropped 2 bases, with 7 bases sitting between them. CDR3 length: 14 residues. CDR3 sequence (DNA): TGTGCCACCAGTGACCCACTAAACACCGGGGAGCTGTTTTTT. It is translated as CATSDPLNTGELFF.

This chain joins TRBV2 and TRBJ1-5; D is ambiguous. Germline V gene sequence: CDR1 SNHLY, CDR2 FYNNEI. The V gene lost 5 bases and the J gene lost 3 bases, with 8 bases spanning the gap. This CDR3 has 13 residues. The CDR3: CASSSEDNQPQHF. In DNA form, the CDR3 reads TGTGCCAGCAGTTCAGAAGACAATCAGCCCCAGCATTTT.

The CDR3 bases are TGTGCCAGCACCCTACAGGGTACGGACATTCAGTACTTC. It encodes CASTLQGTDIQYF. V and J are TRBV7-2 and TRBJ2-4; weak D call: TRBD1 (6 bases). Germline CDR1 reads SGHTA; CDR2 reads FQGNSA. The CDR3 covers 13 residues. Trimming removed 7 bases from V and 8 bases from J, with 15 bases in between.

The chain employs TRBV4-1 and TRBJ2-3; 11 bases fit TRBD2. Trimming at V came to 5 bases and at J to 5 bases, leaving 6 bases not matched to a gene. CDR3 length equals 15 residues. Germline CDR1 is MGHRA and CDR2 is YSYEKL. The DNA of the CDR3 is TGCGCCAGCAGCTGGGTAGCGGGAGGGGAAGATACGCAGTATTTT. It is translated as CASSWVAGGEDTQYF.

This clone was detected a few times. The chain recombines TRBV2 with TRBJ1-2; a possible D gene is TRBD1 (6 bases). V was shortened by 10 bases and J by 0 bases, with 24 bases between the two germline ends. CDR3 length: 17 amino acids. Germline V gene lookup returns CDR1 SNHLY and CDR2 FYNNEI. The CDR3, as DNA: TGTGCCACGTTACCCCCGAAGGGGGACATAGCTAACTATGGCTACACCTTC. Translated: CATLPPKGDIANYGYTF.